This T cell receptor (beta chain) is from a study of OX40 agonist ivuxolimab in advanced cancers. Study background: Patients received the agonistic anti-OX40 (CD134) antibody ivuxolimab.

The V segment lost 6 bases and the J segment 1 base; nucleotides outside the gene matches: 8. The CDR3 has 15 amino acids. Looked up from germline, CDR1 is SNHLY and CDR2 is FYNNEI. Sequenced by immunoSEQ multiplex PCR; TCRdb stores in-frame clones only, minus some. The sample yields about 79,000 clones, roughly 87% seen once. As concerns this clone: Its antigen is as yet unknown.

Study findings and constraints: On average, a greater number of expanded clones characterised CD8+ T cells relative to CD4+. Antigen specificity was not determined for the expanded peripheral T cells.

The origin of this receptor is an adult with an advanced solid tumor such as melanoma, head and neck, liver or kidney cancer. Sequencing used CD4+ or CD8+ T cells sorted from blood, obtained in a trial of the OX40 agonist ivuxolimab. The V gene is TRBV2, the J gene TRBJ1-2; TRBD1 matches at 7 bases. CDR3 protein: CASRAGQSYNYGYTF. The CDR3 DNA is TGTGCCAGCAGGGCGGGACAGTCATATAACTATGGCTACACCTTC. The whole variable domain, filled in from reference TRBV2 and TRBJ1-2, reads EPEVTQTPSHQVTQMGQEVILRCVPISNHLYFYWYRQILGQKVEFLVSFYNNEISEKSEIFDDQFSVERPDGSNFTLKIRSTKLEDSAMYFCASRAGQSYNYGYTFGSGTRLTVV.